Listed below are T cell receptor beta chains from one sample, sequenced in a study of T cell responses to AZD1222 COVID-19 vaccine. The protocol was immunoSEQ multiplex PCR, while the TCRdb copy is restricted to in-frame clones and leaves out a portion. The sample records approximately 170,000 clones, approximately 90% being singletons. Sequenced material: peripheral blood, taken 28 days after the second AZD1222 dose. The receptor source for this set is an adult who received the AZD1222 COVID-19 vaccine. Each CDR3 is given with its conserved first and last residue. D genes are given only for firm matches. Where a row states a size, it is once, few, many or the class of an expanded clone; other rows omit it.

j_call,clone_size,v_call,d_call,cdr3_nt,cdr3_aa
TRBJ1-3,.,TRBV4-2,.,TGTGCCAGCAGCCAGGGAATATACTCTGGAAACACCATATATTTT,CASSQGIYSGNTIYF
TRBJ1-3,.,TRBV19,.,TGTGCCAGTAGCCTCGACGGACAGAACACCATATATTTT,CASSLDGQNTIYF
TRBJ2-2,.,TRBV30,.,TGTGCCTGGAGACAGGTCGGCGGGGAGCTGTTTTTT,CAWRQVGGELFF
TRBJ1-6,once,TRBV4-3,.,TGCGCCAGCAGCCAAGATCGGGACACCATACCCCTCCACTTT,CASSQDRDTIPLHF
TRBJ2-7,.,TRBV7-2,.,TGTGCCAGCAGCGTCGCCTACGAGCAGTACTTC,CASSVAYEQYF
TRBJ2-7,few,TRBV7-2,.,TGTGCCAGCAGCGAACCCCATGTGCCTGGCACCTACGAGCAGTACTTC,CASSEPHVPGTYEQYF
TRBJ2-5,.,TRBV19,TRBD1,TGTGCCAGTAGTCCGCAGTCAGGGGGCAGGTTGGGAGAGACCCAGTACTTC,CASSPQSGGRLGETQYF
TRBJ2-3,.,TRBV6-5,TRBD1,TGTGCCAGCGGGGCCGGGACAGGGAGCACAGATACGCAGTATTTT,CASGAGTGSTDTQYF
TRBJ1-3,.,TRBV28,TRBD1,TGTGCCAGCAGCAACGACAGGGGGCATGGAAACACCATATATTTT,CASSNDRGHGNTIYF
TRBJ2-3,.,TRBV5-6,.,TGTGCCAGCAGCTTTGTGGACACAGATACGCAGTATTTT,CASSFVDTDTQYF
TRBJ1-1,.,TRBV2,.,TGTGCCAGCAGTGGGAGGAACACTGAAGCTTTCTTT,CASSGRNTEAFF
TRBJ2-7,.,TRBV4-3,.,TGCGCCAGCAGCCAAGAGGGGGGGCTCTCCTCCGAGCAGTACTTC,CASSQEGGLSSEQYF
TRBJ1-5,.,TRBV6-5,.,TGTGCCAGCTGCAGTTACCCTGATCAGCCCCAGCATTTT,CASCSYPDQPQHF
TRBJ1-2,once,TRBV2,.,TGTGCCAGCAGTACTCAAGGGCCCAACTATGGCTACACCTTC,CASSTQGPNYGYTF
TRBJ2-1,.,TRBV6-5,.,TGTGCCAGCTGCCTCGAGGTTCAAAATGAGCAGTTCTTC,CASCLEVQNEQFF
TRBJ2-1,.,TRBV9,.,TGTGCCAGCAGCGTAGGTCAGGGGAACAATGAGCAGTTCTTC,CASSVGQGNNEQFF
TRBJ2-7,.,TRBV7-9,.,TGTGCCAGCAGCTCCAAAGGGGGGATTATCTACGAGCAGTACTTC,CASSSKGGIIYEQYF
TRBJ2-7,.,TRBV2,TRBD1,TGTGCCAGCACGGAGGGACAGGGGGCCTACGAGCAGTACTTC,CASTEGQGAYEQYF
TRBJ1-1,.,TRBV27,.,TGTGCCAGCGGGGTGCCAGGCGGCACTGAAGCTTTCTTT,CASGVPGGTEAFF
TRBJ2-7,.,TRBV5-1,.,TGCGCCAGCAGTCTGGACGTTGGACATCTTCCGACCTACGAGCAGTACTTC,CASSLDVGHLPTYEQYF
TRBJ1-5,.,TRBV19,TRBD1,TGTGCCAGTAGTATGAGACAGGGGTCGAGTCAGCCCCAGCATTTT,CASSMRQGSSQPQHF
TRBJ1-2,.,TRBV7-9,TRBD1,TGTGCCAGCAGCTCTATAAAGGGGGCAGACTATGGCTACACCTTC,CASSSIKGADYGYTF
TRBJ1-6,.,TRBV7-8,.,TGTGCCAGCAACCTAGTCTATAATTCACCCCTCCACTTT,CASNLVYNSPLHF
TRBJ2-7,few,TRBV7-6,.,TGTGCCAGCAGCTCCGACGTGGGGTACGAGCAGTACTTC,CASSSDVGYEQYF
TRBJ2-7,once,TRBV14,.,TGTGCCAGCAGCCAAGATTTTGGGACCCCTGCGTACTTC,CASSQDFGTPAYF
TRBJ2-2,.,TRBV5-4,TRBD2,TGTGCCAGCAGCTTTAATCCCGGGACTAGGGTCCGGGAGCTGTTTTTT,CASSFNPGTRVRELFF
TRBJ1-5,.,TRBV7-8,.,TGTGCCAGCAGCTCGTGGGGGGGTAGCAATCAGCCCCAGCATTTT,CASSSWGGSNQPQHF
TRBJ1-5,.,TRBV19,.,TGTGCCAGTATTGGGGGTACCTATAGCAATCAGCCCCAGCATTTT,CASIGGTYSNQPQHF
TRBJ2-2,.,TRBV19,TRBD1,TGTGCCAGTAGTATATACAGGGGGCGCGGGGTCGCCGGGGAGCTGTTTTTT,CASSIYRGRGVAGELFF
TRBJ1-5,.,TRBV9,TRBD1,TGTGCCAGCAGCCCTGGACAGGGCTACAATCAGCCCCAGCATTTT,CASSPGQGYNQPQHF
TRBJ1-3,.,TRBV7-2,.,TGTGCCAGCAGCTCGAGATGGGCAGGGACTGGAAACACCATATATTTT,CASSSRWAGTGNTIYF
TRBJ2-7,.,TRBV6-2/TRBV6-3,TRBD1,TGTGCCAGCAGTGACAGGGGGCCAATCTACGAGCAGTACTTC,CASSDRGPIYEQYF
TRBJ1-1,.,TRBV6-1,.,TGTGCCAGCAGTGATGGGGAGAGCACTGAAGCTTTCTTT,CASSDGESTEAFF
TRBJ2-3,.,TRBV5-4,TRBD2,TGTGCCAGCAGCTTCCAAGCGGGGGATACGCAGTATTTT,CASSFQAGDTQYF
TRBJ2-1,.,TRBV3-1/TRBV3-2,TRBD2,TGTGCCAGCAGCCAAGCGGGACTAGCGGACTCCTACAATGAGCAGTTCTTC,CASSQAGLADSYNEQFF
TRBJ1-1,once,TRBV20-1,.,TGCAGTGCTATTATGAACACTGAAGCTTTCTTT,CSAIMNTEAFF
TRBJ1-3,once,TRBV7-9,.,TGTGCCAGCAGCCTTAGGTCCCGGACAGCGTTTTCTGGAAACACCATATATTTT,CASSLRSRTAFSGNTIYF
TRBJ1-1,.,TRBV7-8,.,TGTGCCAGCAGCTTAGGCTGGGGGAACACTGAAGCTTTCTTT,CASSLGWGNTEAFF
TRBJ1-1,.,TRBV10-3,TRBD1,TGTGCCATCAGGGGGACAGGGTTCTACGAAGCTTTCTTT,CAIRGTGFYEAFF
TRBJ1-2,.,TRBV11-2,TRBD1,TGTGCCAGCAGCTTCACAGGGGACTATGGCTACACCTTC,CASSFTGDYGYTF
TRBJ1-1,.,TRBV9,.,TGTGCCAGCAGCCTCGGCCAGGGCTATGAAGCTTTCTTT,CASSLGQGYEAFF
TRBJ2-3,.,TRBV4-1,.,TGCGCCAGCAGCCAAGGCCGGGCTACACAGACAGATACGCAGTATTTT,CASSQGRATQTDTQYF
TRBJ2-7,.,TRBV6-1,.,TGTGCCAGCAGGGAAGGGACCTACTACGAGCAGTACTTC,CASREGTYYEQYF
TRBJ2-7,once,TRBV11-2,.,TGTGCCAGCAGCTTAACTGGGAAGTCGGGGGAGCAGTACTTC,CASSLTGKSGEQYF
TRBJ2-3,.,TRBV9,TRBD2,TGTGCCAGCAGCGTAGCCTGGACTAGCGGGGGCCGTACAGGGGATACGCAGTATTTT,CASSVAWTSGGRTGDTQYF
TRBJ1-1,.,TRBV6-5,.,TGTGCCAGCAGTTACTCGTGGGGGAACACTGAAGCTTTCTTT,CASSYSWGNTEAFF
TRBJ2-3,.,TRBV7-9,.,TGTGCCAGCAGCCCCGCCTCAGGGGTTCTCCAATCGGGCACAGATACGCAGTATTTT,CASSPASGVLQSGTDTQYF
TRBJ2-1,.,TRBV7-2,.,TGTGCCAGCAGCTTAGAGGGGGGAAGAGGCTCCTACAATGAGCAGTTCTTC,CASSLEGGRGSYNEQFF
TRBJ2-2,.,TRBV5-1,.,TGCGCCAGCAGCTTATCTGGGGAGCTGTTTTTT,CASSLSGELFF
TRBJ2-1,.,TRBV25-1,.,TGTGCCAGCAGCGCCCGGGTTATGGGGACCCTCGGCCACAATGAGCAGTTCTTC,CASSARVMGTLGHNEQFF
TRBJ1-2,.,TRBV4-1,.,TGCGCCAGCAGCCAAGGAGGTGGCGACCCGACTAACTATGGCTACACCTTC,CASSQGGGDPTNYGYTF
TRBJ2-7,once,TRBV6-5,.,TGTGCCAGCAGCAGGTTTGGCGGCAGTGTCGGTGAGCAGTACTTC,CASSRFGGSVGEQYF
TRBJ2-7,.,TRBV9,TRBD1,TGTGCCAGCAGCGTAGAGGGACAGGGTTCCTACGAGCAGTACTTC,CASSVEGQGSYEQYF
TRBJ1-2,.,TRBV19,TRBD1,TGTGCCAGTAGATCGGGACAGGGAGGCTATGGCTACACCTTC,CASRSGQGGYGYTF
TRBJ1-2,.,TRBV19,TRBD1,TGTGCCAGTAGTATCCCTGACAGGGGCCATAGGGATGGCTACACCTTC,CASSIPDRGHRDGYTF